This T cell receptor beta chain is drawn from a study of identical twins (dated by TCRdb to about 2016). Background on the whole study: TCR alpha and beta repertoires from monozygotic twins, unrelated adults of various ages and cord blood were deep-sequenced to test whether fetal clonotypes persist. To rule out contamination, the twin experiments were replicated at different times with different library preparation protocols.

The germline V gene encodes CDR1 LGHDT and CDR2 YNNKEL (reference sequence). Spanning cysteine to phenylalanine, the CDR3 consists of 16 amino acids. The CDR3 DNA has 48 bases and is translated from base 1. Relative to germline, V is missing 4 bases and J is missing 1 base, with 9 bases of the junction outside any gene match. Study-wide conclusions, independent of this receptor: Because the same donors could not be followed over many years, the conclusions relied on cross-sectional statistical analysis. A weaker excess of twin sharing was found in beta out-of-frame sequences because the signal-to-noise ratio was lowered by fewer shared sequences. Fewer insertions were carried by abundant cord blood beta clonotypes; a weaker similar trend was observed in young adult naive repertoires, while no such trend was observed in memory repertoires. Out-of-frame TCR alpha sequences shared between twins showed an excess of low generation-probability sequences compared with coincidental sharing between unrelated individuals. In monozygotic twins, out-of-frame TCR alpha sharing was systematically underestimated by recombination models, although the models agreed with sharing between unrelated individuals. Invariant T cells such as MAIT and iNKT could partly confound zero-insertion analyses, although diverse VJ usage argued against such confounding for most clonotypes.

About this clonotype: Its cognate antigen has yet to be identified. Base qualities are not at hand, and no much larger clone is one base apart.

Every donor was a healthy Caucasian. Three pairs of female monozygotic twins, all aged about 18 to 29 years, were included in the twin cohort. Positive isolation kits from Invitrogen were used to isolate CD4+ and CD8+ T cell populations. The method behind the library was 5' RACE. Sequencer: Illumina HiSeq 2000. A universal primer binding site was added through template switching, and the final cDNA carried a unique molecular identifier so that TCR cDNA molecules could be counted accurately. Specific primers in the conserved constant-segment region were used to synthesize first-strand cDNA for TCR alpha and beta chains. To control for contamination, every cDNA library carried two barcodes: a SMART-Mk sample barcode plus Illumina barcodes. TruSeq adapter sequences along with Illumina sample barcodes were introduced in two successive PCR steps. TCR alpha and beta cDNA libraries were sequenced on the Illumina HiSeq platform with custom primers. The paper's data handling went like this. Raw reads were processed with MiGEC to extract unique molecular identifiers, and MiXCR was used to determine CDR3 positions. For each individual, recombination models were inferred using an EM algorithm with the repgenHMM and IGoR tools. The tcR package in R was used for shared clonotype analysis, with sharing normalized by the product of cloneset sizes. To study raw recombination without the effects of thymic and clonal selection, out-of-frame nonproductive sequences were analyzed. TCRdb trimmed the raw reads at Q25, called clones with MiXCR and kept productive beta chains. Records with the same CDR3 protein are collapsed into one entry carrying the most frequent genes and DNA. The V and J calls and clone size come from TCRdb's table, not from the authors' own analysis. Counted in this sample were 450,000 to 600,000 distinct CDR3 sequences; 20% to 25% of them appeared once. Approximately 0.48% of the sample comes from the top ten.

Separately, the same data were catalogued under a study of yellow fever vaccine responses in identical twins. The second investigation adds: The T cell response to vaccination in identical twins was reported by the authors to appear partly convergent and partly personalized. Focusing on identical twins, the study followed the T cell clones that responded to the vaccine, and did so with precision.

The TCR sequence derives from a young woman in good health. The sequence joins TRBV3-1 to TRBJ1-1, with 7 central nucleotides matching TRBD1. The sequenced sample consisted of CD4+ T cells sorted from blood. In nucleotides, the sequence is TGTGCCAGCAGCCTCATTACAGGGGCTGGGAACACTGAAGCTTTCTTT. It specifies CASSLITGAGNTEAFF.